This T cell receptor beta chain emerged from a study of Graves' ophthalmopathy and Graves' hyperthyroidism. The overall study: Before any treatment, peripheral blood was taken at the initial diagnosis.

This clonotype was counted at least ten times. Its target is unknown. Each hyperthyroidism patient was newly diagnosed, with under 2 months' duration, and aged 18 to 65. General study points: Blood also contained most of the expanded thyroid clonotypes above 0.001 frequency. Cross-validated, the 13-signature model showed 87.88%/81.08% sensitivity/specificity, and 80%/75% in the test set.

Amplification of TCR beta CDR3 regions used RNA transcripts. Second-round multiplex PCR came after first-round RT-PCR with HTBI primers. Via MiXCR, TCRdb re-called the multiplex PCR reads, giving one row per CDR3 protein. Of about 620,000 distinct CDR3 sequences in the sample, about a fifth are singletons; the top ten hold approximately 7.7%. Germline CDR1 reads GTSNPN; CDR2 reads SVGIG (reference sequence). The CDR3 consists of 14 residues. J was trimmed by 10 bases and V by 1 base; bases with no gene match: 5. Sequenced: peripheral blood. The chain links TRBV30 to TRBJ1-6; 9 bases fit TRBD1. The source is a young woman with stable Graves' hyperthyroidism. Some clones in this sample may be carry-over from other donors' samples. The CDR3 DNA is TGTGCCTGGAGTGGGAGGACAGGGGACTCACCCCTCCACTTT. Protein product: CAWSGRTGDSPLHF.